This T cell receptor beta chain was retrieved from a study of chemoradiotherapy in HPV16-positive cancers. Study findings and constraints: Candidate HPV-specific clones and E7-related TCR motifs grew in tumor during treatment.

Produced via immunoSEQ multiplex PCR; TCRdb's table is partial and in-frame only. The table records 25,000 to 40,000 clones, about 88% of them present only once. V trimming: 7 bases; J trimming: 4 bases; junction bases outside the gene matches: 10. The CDR3 totals 16 residues. The germline V gene encodes CDR1 LNHDA and CDR2 SQIVND (reference sequence). Worth noting for this clone: As yet, its antigen is unknown.

The V call is TRBV19, the J call TRBJ1-5, with 10 bases identical to TRBD1. The specimen was blood, collected from a patient who underwent chemoradiotherapy. This receptor was taken from a human donor with HPV-associated anogenital cancer. The CDR3, as DNA: TGTGCCAGTACCGCTAAGGGACAGGGGCCTAATCAGCCCCAGCATTTT. It specifies CASTAKGQGPNQPQHF.